This T cell receptor beta chain was sequenced during a study of control samples from healthy donors and cancer patients. Some clones are missing from TCRdb's copy, which holds only in-frame ones; the method was immunoSEQ multiplex PCR. The sample shows about 160,000 clones, around 90% of them seen only once. The sequencing input was blood. The receptor comes from a man aged 25-45 years in good health.

The CDR3 protein is CATSDSSVAKLGEQFF. The CDR3 nucleotides are TGTGCCACCAGTGATTCCTCGGTAGCGAAATTGGGTGAGCAGTTCTTC. V usage is TRBV24-1 and J usage is TRBJ2-1, with D possibly matching TRBD2 (5 bases). Trimming took off 2 bases at V and 9 bases at J, with 19 bases between the two ends. CDR1 and CDR2 (germline): KGHDR, SFDVKD. The CDR3 is 16 residues long.